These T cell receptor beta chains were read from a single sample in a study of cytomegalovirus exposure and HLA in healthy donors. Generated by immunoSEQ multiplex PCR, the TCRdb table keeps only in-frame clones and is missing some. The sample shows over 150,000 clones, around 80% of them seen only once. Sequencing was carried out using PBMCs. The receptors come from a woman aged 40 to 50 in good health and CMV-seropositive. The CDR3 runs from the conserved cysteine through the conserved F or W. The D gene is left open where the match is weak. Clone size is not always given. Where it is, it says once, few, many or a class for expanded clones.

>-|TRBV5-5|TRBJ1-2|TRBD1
TGTGCCAGCAGCTTGACAGGGGGCGGCTCTGGCTACACCTTC
CASSLTGGGSGYTF
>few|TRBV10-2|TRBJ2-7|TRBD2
TGCGCCAGTTCCGGGACTAGCGGCTACGAGCAGTACTTC
CASSGTSGYEQYF
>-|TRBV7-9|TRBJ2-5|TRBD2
TGTGCCAGCAGCACCCGGACTAGCGGGAGACAAGAGACCCAGTACTTC
CASSTRTSGRQETQYF
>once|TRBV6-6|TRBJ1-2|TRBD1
TGTGCCAGCCGCGGAGACAGGGGACGTGGCTACACCTTC
CASRGDRGRGYTF
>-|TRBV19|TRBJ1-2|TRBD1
TGTGCCAGTAGTATGAGGGACAGGGGTACTAACTATGGCTACACCTTC
CASSMRDRGTNYGYTF
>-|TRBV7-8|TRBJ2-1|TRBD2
TGTGCCAGCAGCTTAGTGCTGCGGGAGGGTCTCAATGAGCAGTTCTTC
CASSLVLREGLNEQFF
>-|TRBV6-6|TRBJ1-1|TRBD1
TGTGCCAGCAGCTATACAGGGGGCTCTGAAGCTTTCTTT
CASSYTGGSEAFF
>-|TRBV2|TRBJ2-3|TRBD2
TGTGCCAGCAGCGACCTAGCGGGAGGCACAGATACGCAGTATTTT
CASSDLAGGTDTQYF
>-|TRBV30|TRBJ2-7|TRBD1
TGTGCCTCACGGACAGGGATACACGAGCAGTACTTC
CASRTGIHEQYF
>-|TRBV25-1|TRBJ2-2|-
TGTGCCAGCAGTGAATCTAGGGGGGGGACCGGGGAGCTGTTTTTT
CASSESRGGTGELFF
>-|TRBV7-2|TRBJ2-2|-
TGTGCCAGCAGCTTCATCGACAGGAACACCGGGGAGCTGTTTTTT
CASSFIDRNTGELFF
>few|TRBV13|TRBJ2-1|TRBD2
TGTGCCAGCAGCTTCGTCGACGGGAGGGTTTTGGGTGAGCAGTTCTTC
CASSFVDGRVLGEQFF
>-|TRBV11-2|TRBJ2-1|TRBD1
TGTGCCAGCAGCTCTGCAGGGGGTACTGAGCAGTTCTTC
CASSSAGGTEQFF
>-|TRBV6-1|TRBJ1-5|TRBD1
TGTGCCAGCAGGAGACAGGGTCGTCAGCCCCAGCATTTT
CASRRQGRQPQHF
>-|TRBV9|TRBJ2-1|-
TGTGCCAGCAGCGTAGCCCCCAGCTCCTACAATGAGCAGTTCTTC
CASSVAPSSYNEQFF
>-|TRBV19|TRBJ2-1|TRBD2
TGTGCCAGTAAGCCGAGCGGGAGCTTGGGTGAGCAGTTCTTC
CASKPSGSLGEQFF
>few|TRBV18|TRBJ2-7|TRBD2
TGTGCCAGCTCACCAGGCCCAGCGGGGCCCTCCTACGAGCAGTACTTC
CASSPGPAGPSYEQYF
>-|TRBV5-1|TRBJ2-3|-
TGCGCCAGCAGCTTGCCTGCGGGAAGCACAGATACGCAGTATTTT
CASSLPAGSTDTQYF
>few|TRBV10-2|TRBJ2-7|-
TGCGCCAGCAGTGAAACGGAGTACGAGCAGTACTTC
CASSETEYEQYF
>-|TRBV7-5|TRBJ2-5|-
TGTGTCAGAAGCTTATTTGAGGTCCAAGAGACCCAGTACTTC
CVRSLFEVQETQYF
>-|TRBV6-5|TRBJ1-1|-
TGTGCCAGCAGTTACTCCAGTCTCATGGGGGGCACTGAAGCTTTCTTT
CASSYSSLMGGTEAFF
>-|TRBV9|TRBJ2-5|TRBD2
TGTGCCAGCAGCGTAGGGTTGTTAGCGGGAGGTCAAGAGACCCAGTACTTC
CASSVGLLAGGQETQYF
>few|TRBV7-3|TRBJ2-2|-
TGTGCCAGCAGGGCGGCCGGGGAGCTGTTTTTT
CASRAAGELFF
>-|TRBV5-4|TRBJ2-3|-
TGTGCCAGCAGCTCCGGGAACCTTGGCACAGATACGCAGTATTTT
CASSSGNLGTDTQYF
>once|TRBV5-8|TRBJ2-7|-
TGTGCCAGCAGCTTGCGCGCCCCTAGCAGCGAGCAGTACTTC
CASSLRAPSSEQYF
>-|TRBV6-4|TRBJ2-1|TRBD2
TGTGCCAGCAGTTCCGGGGGGGATAACAAGGGACTAGCGGGATGGGGTGAGCAGTTCTTC
CASSSGGDNKGLAGWGEQFF
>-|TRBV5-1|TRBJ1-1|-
TGCGCCAGCAGCCTCGACAGGAACACTGAAGCTTTCTTT
CASSLDRNTEAFF
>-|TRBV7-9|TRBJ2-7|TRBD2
TGTGCCAGCATCATTGGGACTAGCGGGAGTTACGAGCAGTACTTC
CASIIGTSGSYEQYF
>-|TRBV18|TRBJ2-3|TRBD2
TGTGCCAGCTCACAGGGGACTAGCGGGAGATCGAGCACAGATACGCAGTATTTT
CASSQGTSGRSSTDTQYF
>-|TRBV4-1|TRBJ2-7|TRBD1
TGCGCCAGCAGCCAAGTTCGGGGACAGGGGCCTGGGGAGCAGTACTTC
CASSQVRGQGPGEQYF
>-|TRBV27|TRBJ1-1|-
TGTGCCAGCAGTTGGAGGGGGGGGAACACTGAAGCTTTCTTT
CASSWRGGNTEAFF
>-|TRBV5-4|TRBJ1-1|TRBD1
TGTGCCAGCAGCTTCGGACAGGACACTGAAGCTTTCTTT
CASSFGQDTEAFF
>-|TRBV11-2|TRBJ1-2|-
TGTGCCAGCAGCTTAGATAACAGAAACTATGGCTACACCTTC
CASSLDNRNYGYTF
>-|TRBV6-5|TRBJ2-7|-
TGTGCCAGCAGCCCAACAGGGAAGCCCCCCTACGAGCAGTACTTC
CASSPTGKPPYEQYF
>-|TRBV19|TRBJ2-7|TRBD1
TGTGCCAGTAGTCCCCGACAGGGTCACTACGAGCAGTACTTC
CASSPRQGHYEQYF
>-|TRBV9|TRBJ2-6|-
TGTGCCAGCAGCGTAAAAGGACAGACTTCTGGGGCCAACGTCCTGACTTTC
CASSVKGQTSGANVLTF
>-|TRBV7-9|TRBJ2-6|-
TGTGCCAGCAGCCTCGTAGGAGGTGGGGCCAACGTCCTGACTTTC
CASSLVGGGANVLTF
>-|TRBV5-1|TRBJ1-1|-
TGCGCCAGCAGCGTGGGGCCCGAAGCTTTCTTT
CASSVGPEAFF
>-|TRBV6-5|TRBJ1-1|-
TGTGCCAGCAGGAAAACAGGGTCGCGTGAAGCTTTCTTT
CASRKTGSREAFF
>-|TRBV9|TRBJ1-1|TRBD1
TGTGCCAGCAGCGTAGTTGACAGGGGCGAGGCTTTCTTT
CASSVVDRGEAFF
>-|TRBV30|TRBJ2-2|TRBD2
TGTGCCTGGAGTGTACTAGCGGGAGCGGCCGGGGAGCTGTTTTTT
CAWSVLAGAAGELFF
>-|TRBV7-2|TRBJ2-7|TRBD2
TGTGCCAGCAGCTTCGACGGGAGGGCCCTAGGCGAGCAGTACTTC
CASSFDGRALGEQYF
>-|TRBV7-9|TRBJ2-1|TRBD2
TGTGCCAGCAGCCTACTAGCGAATGAGCAGTTCTTC
CASSLLANEQFF
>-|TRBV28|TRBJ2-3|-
TGTGCCAGCAGCCAGACAGGGACTAGCACAGATACGCAGTATTTT
CASSQTGTSTDTQYF
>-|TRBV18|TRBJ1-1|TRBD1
TGTGCCAGCTCACAGATAGACGGACAGGGAAACACTGAAGCTTTCTTT
CASSQIDGQGNTEAFF
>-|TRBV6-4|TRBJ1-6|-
TGTGCCAGCACCAGGGGAGTCTCCTATAATTCACCCCTCCACTTT
CASTRGVSYNSPLHF